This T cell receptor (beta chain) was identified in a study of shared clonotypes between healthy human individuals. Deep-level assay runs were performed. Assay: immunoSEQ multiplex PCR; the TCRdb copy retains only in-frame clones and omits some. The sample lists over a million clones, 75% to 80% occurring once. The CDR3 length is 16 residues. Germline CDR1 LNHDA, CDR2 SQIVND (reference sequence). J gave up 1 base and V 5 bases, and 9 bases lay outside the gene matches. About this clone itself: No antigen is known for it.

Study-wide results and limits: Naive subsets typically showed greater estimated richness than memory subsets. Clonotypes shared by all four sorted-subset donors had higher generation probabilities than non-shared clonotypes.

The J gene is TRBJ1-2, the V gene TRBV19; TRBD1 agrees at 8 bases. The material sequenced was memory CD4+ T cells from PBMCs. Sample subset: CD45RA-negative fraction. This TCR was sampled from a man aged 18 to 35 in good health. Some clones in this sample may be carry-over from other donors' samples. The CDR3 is CASSFRLTGDNYGYTF. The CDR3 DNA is TGTGCCAGTAGTTTTCGATTGACAGGGGATAACTATGGCTACACCTTC.